These T cell receptor beta chains were read from a single sample in a study of cytomegalovirus exposure and HLA in healthy donors. The method was immunoSEQ multiplex PCR; TCRdb's version includes in-frame clones alone and lacks a portion of them. The repertoire consists of 200,000 to 250,000 clones, with approximately 82% occurring once and the leading ten covering about 3.8%. Source material: PBMCs. Source of these receptors: a male donor in good health and CMV-seronegative. Both conserved end residues are part of each CDR3. Each record gives: V gene, clone size, D gene, J gene, CDR3 length, CDR3 protein, CDR3 DNA. The D gene is left open where the match is weak. Rows give clone size only sometimes, using once, few, many, or a class for an expanded clone.

v_gene: TRBV9; abundance: -; d_gene: TRBD2; j_gene: TRBJ2-7; len: 15; CDR3aa: CASSPQLAGPYEQYF; CDR3nt: TGTGCCAGCAGCCCCCAACTAGCGGGACCGTACGAGCAGTACTTC
v_gene: TRBV7-2; abundance: -; d_gene: TRBD2; j_gene: TRBJ2-2; len: 19; CDR3aa: CASSYPERNSGSPTGELFF; CDR3nt: TGTGCCAGCAGCTACCCCGAAAGAAATAGCGGGAGCCCAACCGGGGAGCTGTTTTTT
v_gene: TRBV6-4; abundance: -; d_gene: -; j_gene: TRBJ1-5; len: 16; CDR3aa: CASSETGQGYNQPQHF; CDR3nt: TGTGCCAGCAGTGAAACTGGTCAGGGATATAATCAGCCCCAGCATTTT
v_gene: TRBV5-1; abundance: -; d_gene: -; j_gene: TRBJ2-1; len: 12; CDR3aa: CASRADYNEQFF; CDR3nt: TGCGCCAGCAGGGCCGACTACAATGAGCAGTTCTTC
v_gene: TRBV7-3; abundance: -; d_gene: TRBD1; j_gene: TRBJ1-4; len: 15; CDR3aa: CASSRQGSKGEKLFF; CDR3nt: TGTGCCAGCAGCCGACAGGGGAGCAAAGGAGAAAAACTGTTTTTT
v_gene: TRBV6-1; abundance: -; d_gene: -; j_gene: TRBJ2-2; len: 14; CDR3aa: CASRGGRGPGELFF; CDR3nt: TGTGCCAGCAGGGGGGGACGTGGCCCCGGGGAGCTGTTTTTT
v_gene: TRBV4-2; abundance: -; d_gene: -; j_gene: TRBJ2-7; len: 17; CDR3aa: CASSQDGQGESYYEQYF; CDR3nt: TGTGCCAGCAGCCAAGATGGCCAGGGCGAGTCGTACTACGAGCAGTACTTC
v_gene: TRBV6-5; abundance: -; d_gene: TRBD1; j_gene: TRBJ1-2; len: 13; CDR3aa: CASSQDRGYGYTF; CDR3nt: TGTGCCAGCAGCCAAGACAGGGGATATGGCTACACCTTC
v_gene: TRBV27; abundance: -; d_gene: TRBD2; j_gene: TRBJ2-3; len: 14; CDR3aa: CASRVAGGTDTQYF; CDR3nt: TGTGCCAGCAGGGTAGCGGGAGGCACAGATACGCAGTATTTT
v_gene: TRBV5-1; abundance: few; d_gene: -; j_gene: TRBJ1-1; len: 14; CDR3aa: CASSLEQGWTEAFF; CDR3nt: TGCGCCAGCAGCTTGGAACAGGGCTGGACTGAAGCTTTCTTT
v_gene: TRBV29-1; abundance: once; d_gene: -; j_gene: TRBJ2-1; len: 12; CDR3aa: CSGPGLNNEQFF; CDR3nt: TGCAGCGGTCCGGGACTGAACAATGAGCAGTTCTTC
v_gene: TRBV5-4; abundance: few; d_gene: -; j_gene: TRBJ1-4; len: 14; CDR3aa: CASSLKGMDEKLFF; CDR3nt: TGTGCCAGCAGCTTGAAGGGGATGGATGAAAAACTGTTTTTT
v_gene: TRBV10-1; abundance: -; d_gene: -; j_gene: TRBJ2-7; len: 13; CDR3aa: CASSESHFHEQYF; CDR3nt: TGCGCCAGCAGTGAGTCCCATTTCCACGAGCAGTACTTC
v_gene: TRBV5-6; abundance: once; d_gene: TRBD1; j_gene: TRBJ1-1; len: 14; CDR3aa: CASSEEQGYTEAFF; CDR3nt: TGTGCCAGCAGCGAAGAACAGGGGTATACTGAAGCTTTCTTT
v_gene: TRBV29-1; abundance: -; d_gene: -; j_gene: TRBJ2-7; len: 12; CDR3aa: CSVAGGSYEQYF; CDR3nt: TGCAGCGTCGCAGGAGGCTCCTACGAGCAGTACTTC
v_gene: TRBV29-1; abundance: -; d_gene: -; j_gene: TRBJ2-7; len: 13; CDR3aa: CSVRAEAGGEQYF; CDR3nt: TGCAGCGTGCGTGCGGAGGCCGGGGGAGAGCAGTACTTC
v_gene: TRBV27; abundance: -; d_gene: TRBD2; j_gene: TRBJ2-7; len: 16; CDR3aa: CASSDLAGVINNEQYF; CDR3nt: TGTGCCAGCAGTGACTTAGCGGGAGTTATTAACAACGAGCAGTACTTC
v_gene: TRBV11-2; abundance: -; d_gene: -; j_gene: TRBJ1-1; len: 14; CDR3aa: CASSLAGQNTEAFF; CDR3nt: TGTGCCAGCAGCTTAGCAGGGCAAAACACTGAAGCTTTCTTT
v_gene: TRBV15; abundance: -; d_gene: TRBD1; j_gene: TRBJ1-1; len: 16; CDR3aa: CATSRERTGRNTEAFF; CDR3nt: TGTGCCACCAGCAGGGAGCGGACAGGGAGGAACACTGAAGCTTTCTTT
v_gene: TRBV18; abundance: -; d_gene: TRBD1; j_gene: TRBJ2-1; len: 16; CDR3aa: CASSRDREFSYNEQFF; CDR3nt: TGTGCCAGCTCACGGGACAGGGAGTTTTCTTACAATGAGCAGTTCTTC
v_gene: TRBV5-6; abundance: -; d_gene: TRBD2; j_gene: TRBJ2-5; len: 16; CDR3aa: CASSLGLAGAEETQYF; CDR3nt: TGTGCCAGCAGCTTGGGACTAGCGGGAGCAGAAGAGACCCAGTACTTC
v_gene: TRBV7-8; abundance: -; d_gene: -; j_gene: TRBJ2-2; len: 15; CDR3aa: CASASEGRNTGELFF; CDR3nt: TGTGCCAGCGCGAGCGAGGGCCGGAACACCGGGGAGCTGTTTTTT
v_gene: TRBV6-1; abundance: -; d_gene: -; j_gene: TRBJ2-7; len: 15; CDR3aa: CASSENGVPSYEQYF; CDR3nt: TGTGCCAGCAGTGAGAATGGAGTTCCCTCCTACGAGCAGTACTTC
v_gene: TRBV5-1; abundance: once; d_gene: TRBD1; j_gene: TRBJ1-1; len: 14; CDR3aa: CASSAGQVNTEAFF; CDR3nt: TGCGCCAGCAGCGCGGGACAGGTGAACACTGAAGCTTTCTTT
v_gene: TRBV5-1; abundance: -; d_gene: TRBD1; j_gene: TRBJ2-4; len: 18; CDR3aa: CASRKFKAGTGFWNIQYF; CDR3nt: TGCGCCAGCCGTAAATTTAAGGCGGGGACAGGGTTTTGGAACATTCAGTACTTC
v_gene: TRBV6-5; abundance: -; d_gene: TRBD1; j_gene: TRBJ1-1; len: 14; CDR3aa: CASRKGQGMPEAFF; CDR3nt: TGTGCCAGCAGGAAGGGACAGGGGATGCCTGAAGCTTTCTTT
v_gene: TRBV6-1; abundance: -; d_gene: TRBD1; j_gene: TRBJ1-2; len: 13; CDR3aa: CASSETGGYGYTF; CDR3nt: TGTGCCAGCAGTGAGACAGGGGGCTATGGCTACACCTTC
v_gene: TRBV25-1; abundance: -; d_gene: TRBD2; j_gene: TRBJ2-3; len: 17; CDR3aa: CASSECPSSGIPDTQYF; CDR3nt: TGTGCCAGCAGTGAATGCCCCTCTAGCGGGATTCCAGATACGCAGTATTTT
v_gene: TRBV27; abundance: -; d_gene: -; j_gene: TRBJ1-2; len: 9; CDR3aa: CASSGGYTF; CDR3nt: TGTGCCAGCAGCGGTGGCTACACCTTC
v_gene: TRBV5-1; abundance: -; d_gene: TRBD1; j_gene: TRBJ2-7; len: 14; CDR3aa: CASSPTGGNYEQYF; CDR3nt: TGCGCCAGCAGCCCTACAGGGGGGAACTACGAGCAGTACTTC
v_gene: TRBV10-3; abundance: -; d_gene: -; j_gene: TRBJ1-4; len: 15; CDR3aa: CAISEGVGVGEKLFF; CDR3nt: TGTGCCATCAGTGAGGGGGTAGGGGTAGGAGAAAAACTGTTTTTT
v_gene: TRBV6-5; abundance: -; d_gene: -; j_gene: TRBJ1-4; len: 14; CDR3aa: CASPSAGNNEKLFF; CDR3nt: TGTGCCAGCCCCTCAGCGGGCAATAATGAAAAACTGTTTTTT
v_gene: TRBV19; abundance: -; d_gene: TRBD2; j_gene: TRBJ2-7; len: 15; CDR3aa: CASSMVLAGGYEQYF; CDR3nt: TGTGCCAGTAGTATGGTGCTAGCGGGAGGTTACGAGCAGTACTTC
v_gene: TRBV5-6; abundance: -; d_gene: -; j_gene: TRBJ2-2; len: 13; CDR3aa: CASKPAGYGELFF; CDR3nt: TGTGCCAGCAAACCGGCGGGGTACGGGGAGCTGTTTTTT
v_gene: TRBV5-6; abundance: -; d_gene: -; j_gene: TRBJ2-3; len: 16; CDR3aa: CANQLRGLEEADTQYF; CDR3nt: TGTGCCAACCAGCTCCGGGGTTTAGAGGAAGCAGATACGCAGTATTTT
v_gene: TRBV9; abundance: -; d_gene: TRBD1; j_gene: TRBJ1-3; len: 16; CDR3aa: CASSVAPGGGGNTIYF; CDR3nt: TGTGCCAGCAGCGTAGCACCAGGGGGCGGTGGAAACACCATATATTTT